This is a list of T cell receptor beta chains from one sample in a study of blood T cell repertoires in COVID-19. Assay used: immunoSEQ multiplex PCR; TCRdb lists only in-frame clones, some missing. The sample holds about 80,000 clones, approximately 86% seen once. Sequencing used peripheral blood. These TCRs come from a man older than 75 with active or convalescent COVID-19. Each CDR3 is given with its conserved first and last residue. D genes are given only for firm matches.

J | V | D | CDR3 | DNA
TRBJ1-1 | TRBV9 | . | CASSVTQQNTEAFF | TGTGCCAGCAGCGTCACACAACAGAACACTGAAGCTTTCTTT
TRBJ1-2 | TRBV3-1/TRBV3-2 | . | CASSRGDYGYTF | TGTGCCAGCAGCCGGGGGGACTATGGCTACACCTTC
TRBJ2-5 | TRBV11-3 | . | CASSLAGVPSETQYF | TGTGCCAGCAGCTTAGCCGGGGTGCCATCGGAGACCCAGTACTTC
TRBJ2-3 | TRBV21-1 | . | CASSKAASGRVTDTQYF | TGTGCCAGCAGCAAAGCCGCTAGCGGGAGGGTCACAGATACGCAGTATTTT
TRBJ1-4 | TRBV28 | . | CASSLNRVSEKLFF | TGTGCCAGCAGTCTGAACAGGGTTTCCGAAAAACTGTTTTTT
TRBJ1-3 | TRBV3-1/TRBV3-2 | . | CASSPRDSGNTIYF | TGTGCCAGCAGCCCGCGGGACTCTGGAAACACCATATATTTT
TRBJ2-3 | TRBV3-1/TRBV3-2 | . | CASRDTSRPDTQYF | TGTGCCAGCAGGGACACAAGCCGGCCTGATACGCAGTATTTT
TRBJ2-3 | TRBV27 | TRBD2 | CASSHSQREGKDTQYF | TGTGCCAGCAGTCACTCCCAGCGGGAGGGGAAAGATACGCAGTATTTT
TRBJ1-5 | TRBV7-2 | . | CASSLVRGLRDQPQHF | TGTGCCAGCAGCTTAGTTCGGGGGTTGCGGGATCAGCCCCAGCATTTT
TRBJ2-5 | TRBV6-6 | . | CASSYSMSGQETQYF | TGTGCCAGCAGTTACTCGATGTCAGGACAAGAGACCCAGTACTTC
TRBJ1-2 | TRBV30 | . | CASSMVANYGYTF | TGTGCCTCCTCTATGGTAGCTAACTATGGCTACACCTTC